These 13 T cell receptor beta chains came from one sample sequenced in a study of shared clonotypes between healthy human individuals. The protocol was immunoSEQ multiplex PCR, while the TCRdb copy is restricted to in-frame clones and leaves out a portion. The sample carries under 2,500,000 clones, 90% to 97% recorded once. Material: naive CD4+ T cells sorted from blood. Subset: CD45RA+ positively selected. Source of these receptors: a man between 18 and 29 years old in good health.

This chain joins TRBV4-3 and TRBJ2-1; D perhaps matches TRBD1 (5 bases). Germline CDR1 and CDR2: LGHNA and YSLEER. Trimming shortened V by 0 bases and J by 7 bases, and 13 bases separated the two germline ends. This CDR3 is built from 15 residues. The CDR3 is CASSQDLEGVNEQFF. The DNA for the CDR3 is TGCGCCAGCAGCCAAGATTTGGAAGGGGTTAATGAGCAGTTCTTC.

This clone was seen once. The chain is built from TRBV5-6 and TRBJ2-5; no clear D. The CDR3 has 14 residues. Germline loops: CDR1 SGHDT, CDR2 YYEEEE. Trimming took 0 bases from V and 4 from J, leaving 10 bases between them. CDR3 nucleotide sequence: TGTGCCAGCAGCTTGGATGTCCCCGGAGAGACCCAGTACTTC. Translated, it gives CASSLDVPGETQYF.

The rearrangement joins TRBV7-9 to TRBJ1-5; 7 bases line up with TRBD1. The CDR3 is 15 amino acids. From germline, CDR1 is SEHNR and CDR2 FQNEAQ (reference sequence). Losses at the gene ends were 3 bases for V and 3 bases for J; bases not matched to a gene: 5. The CDR3 protein is CASSFGQGVNQPQHF. CDR3 nucleotide sequence: TGTGCCAGCAGCTTTGGGCAGGGGGTCAATCAGCCCCAGCATTTT.

The rearrangement joins TRBV28 to TRBJ2-7; D uncertain. The CDR3 is 15 amino acids. The V gene's germline CDR1 is MDHEN and CDR2 SYDVKM. V gave up 2 bases and J gave up 5 bases, with 16 bases separating them. The CDR3 sequence is CASSLGWLNGDEQYF. CDR3 coding DNA: TGTGCCAGCAGTTTAGGATGGCTGAACGGCGACGAGCAGTACTTC.

J is TRBJ2-2 and V is TRBV30; D ambiguous. This CDR3 contains 11 residues. Germline assignment: CDR1 GTSNPN and CDR2 SVGIG (reference sequence). V gave up 8 bases and J gave up 6 bases, with 10 bases separating them. The CDR3 loop reads CAVGYAGELFF. As DNA, the CDR3 is TGTGCCGTGGGGTACGCCGGGGAGCTGTTTTTT.

About this clone itself: This CDR3 is also generated by other DNA sequences in the sample. The chain couples TRBV18 to TRBJ1-2, with D unclear. Trimming took off 3 bases at V and 8 bases at J, with 10 bases between the two ends. Germline loops: CDR1 KGHSH, CDR2 LQKENI. There are 12 residues in the CDR3. The CDR3 reads CASSPEGTGYTF. Here the CDR3 DNA reads TGTGCCAGCTCACCGGAAGGAACCGGCTACACCTTC.

Written as DNA, the CDR3 is TGTGCCAGCAGCCAAAAGACAGGGGGCGGCTACACCTTC. Translating gives CASSQKTGGGYTF. The J gene is TRBJ1-2, the V gene TRBV7-3, with 10 bases aligning to TRBD1. V was pared by 5 bases and J by 8 bases, with 5 bases of the junction left unmatched. The CDR3 spans 13 residues. Germline lookup yields CDR1 SGHTA and CDR2 FQGTGA.

This rearrangement joins TRBV6-5 to TRBJ1-2, with 7 bases identical to TRBD1. This CDR3 is built from 13 residues. Germline CDR1 is MNHEY and CDR2 is SVGAGI. After removal of 6 bases from V and 7 bases from J, the junction contained 8 bases not matched to a gene. The CDR3 sequence is CASSLRGPSGYTF. The CDR3 DNA reads TGTGCCAGCAGCCTAAGGGGGCCGAGTGGCTACACCTTC.

V and J are TRBV19 and TRBJ2-2; D possibly corresponds to TRBD2 (5 bases). Germline loops: CDR1 LNHDA, CDR2 SQIVND (reference sequence). V shed 8 bases and J shed 4 bases, with 8 bases lying between them. CDR3 length: 12 residues. CDR3 bases: TGTGCCAGTGGGCGGGTCACCGGGGAGCTGTTTTTT. This gives the protein CASGRVTGELFF.

This clone was observed a single time. The sample carries other DNA sequences with the same CDR3. The J gene is TRBJ2-7, the V gene TRBV7-8; TRBD1 might be the D (5 bases). The CDR3 spans 13 residues. Trimming removed 0 bases at V and 3 bases at J, with 6 bases between. Germline assignment: CDR1 SGHVS and CDR2 FQNEAQ. This CDR3 is CASSLAQGYEQYF. The CDR3 coding sequence is TGTGCCAGCAGCTTAGCGCAGGGCTACGAGCAGTACTTC.

This clone showed up just once. This chain links TRBV5-4 with TRBJ1-4, with D possibly matching TRBD1 (5 bases). The V end lost 4 bases, the J end lost 8 bases, and 12 bases lay between the germline ends. The CDR3 is 13 residues long. The germline V gene encodes CDR1 SGHNT and CDR2 YYREEE (reference sequence). CDR3 sequence: CASSRGGGEKLFF. The CDR3 coding sequence is TGTGCCAGCAGCCGGGGCGGGGGAGAAAAACTGTTTTTT.

The rearrangement uses TRBV29-1 and TRBJ1-1, with D perhaps TRBD1 (6 bases). The CDR3 loop spans 11 amino acids. CDR1 SQVTM and CDR2 ANQGSEA come from the germline V gene. The germline V and J ends were trimmed by 5 bases and 4 bases, with 8 bases remaining between them. CDR3 residues: CSVRGGTEAFF. As DNA, the CDR3 is TGCAGCGTTCGAGGGGGCACTGAAGCTTTCTTT. The full variable domain, its missing parts supplied by reference TRBV29-1 and TRBJ1-1, is SAVISQKPSRDICQRGTSLTIQCQVDSQVTMMFWYRQQPGQSLTLIATANQGSEATYESGFVIDKFPISRPNLTFSTLTVSNMSPEDSSIYLCSVRGGTEAFFGQGTRLTVV.

This rearrangement joins TRBV5-4 to TRBJ1-1; no firm D call. The ends were cut back, 4 bases at V and 3 bases at J, with 10 bases in the middle. The CDR3 runs to 13 residues. Germline lookup yields CDR1 SGHNT and CDR2 YYREEE (reference sequence). CDR3 DNA sequence: TGTGCCAGCAGCCTACCAGCGGACACTGAAGCTTTCTTT. Translated, it gives CASSLPADTEAFF.